The T cell receptor (beta chain) described here comes from a study of lymphopenia after photon versus proton radiotherapy. Study-level points and caveats: Post-nadir diversity loss with photons came from oligoclonal expansion, particularly CD8+ Temra cells. Under photons, naive T cells and diversity fell while effector/memory populations rose. Only patients who died were analyzed for survival; proton advantage is unproven. Post-nadir TCR diversity decline inversely tracked overall survival among those who died.

The germline CDR1 and CDR2 sequences are MNHNS and SASEGT. The CDR3 sequence is 15 residues long. V gave up 4 bases and J gave up 6 bases, with 15 bases separating them. The assay was immunoSEQ multiplex PCR, and TCRdb's table has in-frame clones only and misses some. The sample has around 26,000 clones, over 75% seen once. Worth noting for this clone: Its specificity is unknown.

The V call is TRBV6-1, the J call TRBJ1-4, with D possibly being TRBD1 (5 bases). The material sequenced was peripheral blood, taken from a patient treated with photon-based radiotherapy. This TCR was sampled from a man aged 45-60 years with gastric cancer. The CDR3 loop reads CASSGARGGHEKLFF. The CDR3, as DNA: TGTGCCAGCAGTGGAGCGAGGGGCGGTCATGAAAAACTGTTTTTT.